Sequencing of this TCR beta chain was carried out in a study of tumor and adjacent non-tumor tissue in lung cancer. About the study: There were 12 adenocarcinoma, a couple of squamous cell carcinoma and 1 small cell lung cancer cases.

This sample's RNA came from whole unsorted tissue. This non-tumor lung sample came from over 3 cm beyond the tumor edge. Donors were chemotherapy-naive, newly diagnosed lung cancer surgical patients in China, August–late 2014. Three rounds of nested PCR, following a modified ARM-PCR protocol, produced the TCRbeta library. Using its own MiXCR run on the multiplex PCR reads, TCRdb lists one record per CDR3 protein. The sample has about 80,000 distinct CDR3 sequences, approximately 78% seen once. This CDR3 comprises 14 residues. Trimming stripped 5 bases from V and 2 bases from J, with 13 bases between. The germline V gene has CDR1 MNHNY and CDR2 SVGAGI (reference sequence). This clonotype was counted between two and nine times.

What was sequenced was distant non-tumor lung tissue. The chain joins TRBV6-6 to TRBJ2-7, with D uncertain. This clonotype originated in a man in his 60s with non-small cell lung cancer. The CDR3 here is CASSLRNTTYEQYF. DNA for the CDR3: TGTGCCAGCAGTCTCCGGAACACGACCTACGAGCAGTACTTC.